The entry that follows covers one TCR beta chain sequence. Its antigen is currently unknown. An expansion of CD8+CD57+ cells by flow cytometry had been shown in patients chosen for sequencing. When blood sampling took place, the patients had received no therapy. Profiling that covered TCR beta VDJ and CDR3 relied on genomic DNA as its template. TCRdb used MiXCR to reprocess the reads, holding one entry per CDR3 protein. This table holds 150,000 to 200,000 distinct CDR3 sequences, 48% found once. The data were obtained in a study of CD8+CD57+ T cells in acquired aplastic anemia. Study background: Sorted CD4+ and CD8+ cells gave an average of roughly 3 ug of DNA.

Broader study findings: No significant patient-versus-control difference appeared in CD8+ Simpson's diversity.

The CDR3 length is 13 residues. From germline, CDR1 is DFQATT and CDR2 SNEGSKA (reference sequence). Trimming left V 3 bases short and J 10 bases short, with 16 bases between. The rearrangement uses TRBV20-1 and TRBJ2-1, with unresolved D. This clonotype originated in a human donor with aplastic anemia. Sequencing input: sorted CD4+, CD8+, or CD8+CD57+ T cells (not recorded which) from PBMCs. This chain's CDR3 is CSASTRSFWEQFF. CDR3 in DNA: TGCAGTGCTAGCACGAGGTCGTTTTGGGAGCAGTTCTTC.